One sample yielded the 5 T cell receptor beta chains listed below, sequenced in a study of beta chain features in type 1 diabetes. Of the isolated RNA, all was reverse transcribed, and so the sequenced material was expressed TCRB transcripts. Using immunoSEQ multiplex PCR, the repertoire was profiled, and TCRdb retains in-frame clones only, with some absent. The sample records 620,000 or so clones, roughly a sixth being singletons. The sample was naive CD4+ T cells from blood. Source of these receptors: a man aged 18 to 35 in good health.

This clone was seen more than once but under ten times. The rearrangement links TRBV9 to TRBJ2-7, with 12 bases fitting TRBD2. Trimming at V came to 3 bases and at J to 1 base, leaving 2 bases not matched to a gene. Germline values: CDR1 SGDLS, CDR2 YYNGEE. There are 15 residues in the CDR3. CDR3 sequence reads: CASSASGRASYEQYF. The CDR3 DNA is TGTGCCAGCAGCGCTAGCGGGAGGGCTTCCTACGAGCAGTACTTC.

This clone was observed a handful of times. The genes are TRBV5-1 and TRBJ2-3; either TRBD1 or TRBD2 may supply D (6 bases each). Germline values: CDR1 SGHRS, CDR2 YFSETQ. CDR3 length: 14 residues. V lost 5 bases and J lost 4, with 14 bases in between. In nucleotides, the CDR3 is TGCGCCAGCAGAGGGCCGGGGGCAGCAGATACGCAGTATTTT. Translation: CASRGPGAADTQYF. The full variable domain, with the rest looked up from reference TRBV5-1 and TRBJ2-3, is KAGVTQTPRYLIKTRGQQVTLSCSPISGHRSVSWYQQTPGQGLQFLFEYFSETQRNKGNFPGRFSGRQFSNSRSEMNVSTLELGDSALYLCASRGPGAADTQYFGPGTRLTVL.

This rearrangement joins TRBV29-1 to TRBJ1-1, with 9 bases that match TRBD1. The germline V gene has CDR1 SQVTM and CDR2 ANQGSEA. V was pared by 5 bases and J by 3 bases, with 1 base of the junction left unmatched. This CDR3 region has 12 residues. The CDR3 DNA is TGCAGCGTTAACAGGGGGCACACTGAAGCTTTCTTT. This encodes CSVNRGHTEAFF.

The gene calls are TRBV9 and TRBJ2-1, with D possibly matching TRBD2 (5 bases). The CDR3 loop spans 15 amino acids. Trimming removed 0 bases from V and 2 bases from J, with 9 bases in between. The germline V gene has CDR1 SGDLS and CDR2 YYNGEE. The CDR3 DNA reads as TGTGCCAGCAGCGTAGCTGACGGGACCTACAATGAGCAGTTCTTC. Its translation: CASSVADGTYNEQFF.

This CDR3 reads CASSQDRAGYTF. In DNA form, the CDR3 reads TGTGCCAGCAGCCAAGACAGGGCTGGCTACACCTTC. This rearrangement joins TRBV4-2 to TRBJ1-2; a weak D match, TRBD1 (5 bases). V was cut by 0 bases and J by 7 bases, with 6 bases left in between. Germline V gene sequence: CDR1 LGHNA, CDR2 YNFKEQ. CDR3 length equals 12 residues.